The clone carrying this T cell receptor (beta chain) showed up many times. The ends lost 6 bases at V and 8 bases at J; junction bases unmatched: 13. This CDR3 region has 15 residues. CDR1 LNHNV and CDR2 YYDKDF come from the germline V gene (reference sequence). This sample was taken from a study of shared clonotypes between healthy human individuals. Profiling relied on immunoSEQ multiplex PCR, and the TCRdb table lists in-frame clones only, not all of them. The data show around 700,000 clones, roughly 70% seen once. This receptor was identified in a woman in her thirties in good health. Sequencing was carried out using memory CD4+ T cells sorted from blood. Specified subset: CD45RA-negative fraction. The rearrangement uses TRBV15 and TRBJ2-1; TRBD2 agrees at 7 bases. The CDR3 coding sequence is TGTGCCACCAGGTCTGCAGCGGGGCCTACCCATGAGCAGTTCTTC. It codes for CATRSAAGPTHEQFF.